The 20 T cell receptor beta chains given below trace back to one sample, sequenced in a study of T-cell reconstitution after alpha-beta-depleted transplantation in children. Preparation of the TCRbeta library was carried out with unique molecular identifiers. TCRdb reprocessed the PCR reads via MiXCR and lists one record per CDR3 protein. This sample has some 550,000 distinct CDR3 sequences, with 15% to 20% found just once. Sequencing used PBMCs from the stem cell graft donor, obtained from the stem cell graft. Receptor source: a human donor who donated a stem cell graft to a child with acute lymphoblastic leukemia.

This clonotype was seen a handful of times. The chain is built from TRBV25-1 and TRBJ2-7; D is undetermined. Germline loops: CDR1 MGHDK, CDR2 SYGVNS. Trimming took 4 bases from V and 6 from J, leaving 10 bases between them. The CDR3 consists of 12 residues. The CDR3 DNA reads TGTGCCAGCAGTGCCATAGGTGGCGAGCAGTACTTC. As protein: CASSAIGGEQYF.

The chain couples TRBV29-1 to TRBJ1-5; the D is unclear. Trimming took off 4 bases at V and 4 bases at J, with 11 bases between the two ends. Germline V gene lookup returns CDR1 SQVTM and CDR2 ANQGSEA. This CDR3 region has 13 residues. DNA of the CDR3: TGCAGCGTTGCTTGGCAGGCTAATCAGCCCCAGCATTTT. It encodes CSVAWQANQPQHF.

The rearrangement uses TRBV24-1 and TRBJ2-1; 9 positions match TRBD2. Unmatched junction bases numbered 9, after V lost 4 bases and J lost 6 bases. The CDR3 contains 16 residues. Germline V gives CDR1 KGHDR, CDR2 SFDVKD. For the CDR3, the DNA is TGTGCCACCAGTGAAGTATTAGCGGGAGAGGGCAATGAGCAGTTCTTC. Its translation is CATSEVLAGEGNEQFF.

This clonotype was detected a few times. CDR3 in DNA: TGCAGCGTAGCCGGACGACTAGCGGGAGGTTACAGGTCAGATACGCAGTATTTT. The encoded protein is CSVAGRLAGGYRSDTQYF. V usage is TRBV29-1 and J usage is TRBJ2-3; 13 nucleotides match TRBD2. The germline gives CDR1 SQVTM, CDR2 ANQGSEA. This CDR3 has 18 amino acids. The V and J ends lost 6 bases and 4 bases, in that order; junction bases with no gene match: 16.

The chain recombines TRBV3-1 with TRBJ2-1; the match to TRBD2 covers 8 bases. This CDR3 has 12 residues. V trimming: 0 bases; J trimming: 14 bases; junction bases outside the gene matches: 3. Germline lookup yields CDR1 LGHDT and CDR2 YNNKEL (reference sequence). The CDR3 DNA follows: TGTGCCAGCAGCCAAGATCGGGGGGGGAAGTTCTTC. It translates to CASSQDRGGKFF.

This chain uses TRBV5-1 with TRBJ2-5; TRBD1 matches 7 bases. The CDR3 covers 19 residues. Germline loops: CDR1 SGHRS, CDR2 YFSETQ. The J segment lost 4 bases and the V segment lost 1 base, leaving 19 bases of the junction unmatched. CDR3 nucleotide sequence: TGCGCCAGCAGCTTGATGGGGGTACCGACAGGGCTTGAGGGAGAGACCCAGTACTTC. Its protein is CASSLMGVPTGLEGETQYF.

This chain joins TRBV24-1 and TRBJ2-1, with 7 bases lining up with TRBD1. The CDR3 totals 16 residues. Germline CDR1 reads KGHDR; CDR2 reads SFDVKD. V was pared by 1 base and J by 2 bases, with 4 bases of the junction left unmatched. This chain's CDR3 is CATSDLLGQTYNEQFF. The DNA for the CDR3 is TGTGCCACCAGTGATTTACTGGGACAGACCTACAATGAGCAGTTCTTC.

The chain carries TRBV5-1 and TRBJ1-1; D not resolved. The V and J ends lost 1 base and 6 bases respectively, with 16 bases between them. The CDR3 runs 15 residues. Germline CDR1 is SGHRS and CDR2 is YFSETQ. CDR3 loop: CASSLQSFGKAEAFF. In DNA, the CDR3 is TGCGCCAGCAGCTTGCAATCCTTCGGAAAGGCTGAAGCTTTCTTT.

V usage is TRBV18 and J usage is TRBJ1-2, with D perhaps TRBD1 (6 bases). The CDR3 consists of 11 residues. Trimming took 5 bases from V and 8 from J, leaving 9 bases between them. CDR1 and CDR2 (germline): KGHSH, LQKENI. CDR3 DNA: TGTGCCAGCTCAGCAGGGGAAGGCTACACCTTC. This codes for CASSAGEGYTF. The entire variable domain, with the rest obtained from reference TRBV18 and TRBJ1-2, is as follows: NAGVMQNPRHLVRRRGQEARLRCSPMKGHSHVYWYRQLPEEGLKFMVYLQKENIIDESGMPKERFSAEFPKEGPSILRIQQVVRGDSAAYFCASSAGEGYTFGSGTRLTVV.

This clonotype was observed a handful of times. The J gene is TRBJ2-5, the V gene TRBV20-1, with D maybe TRBD2 (6 bases). The germline CDR1 and CDR2 sequences are DFQATT and SNEGSKA (reference sequence). The ends were cut back, 0 bases at V and 1 base at J, with 9 bases in the middle. The CDR3 is 14 residues long. The CDR3 DNA sequence: TGCAGTGCTAGAGATACGGGACTCCAAGAGACCCAGTACTTC. Its protein product is CSARDTGLQETQYF.

This clonotype has only a few counts. The chain uses TRBV5-6 and TRBJ1-1; 10 bases match TRBD1. CDR3 length: 13 amino acids. Germline values: CDR1 SGHDT, CDR2 YYEEEE. The V gene end was trimmed by 3 bases and the J gene end by 12 bases; junction bases not matched to a gene: 8. CDR3 residues: CASSWTGGGWTFF. The CDR3 coding sequence is TGTGCCAGCAGCTGGACAGGGGGTGGTTGGACTTTCTTT.

J is TRBJ1-5 and V is TRBV30; D gene ambiguous. Germline V CDR1 and CDR2: GTSNPN, SVGIG (reference sequence). V shed 0 bases and J shed 0 bases, with 9 bases lying between them. This CDR3 has 15 residues. The CDR3 nucleotides read TGTGCCTGGAGTGTGGGAGCAGTTAGCAATCAGCCCCAGCATTTT. It translates to CAWSVGAVSNQPQHF.

The rearrangement uses TRBV5-1 and TRBJ2-1; unclear D gene. Germline-derived CDR1 and CDR2 are SGHRS and YFSETQ. There are 16 residues in the CDR3. V was cut by 1 base and J by 2 bases, with 13 bases left in between. CDR3 loop: CASSLYLLTTYNEQFF. As DNA, the CDR3 is TGCGCCAGCAGCTTGTATCTACTGACAACCTACAATGAGCAGTTCTTC.

J is TRBJ1-5 and V is TRBV5-1; no reliable D call. CDR3 length: 14 residues. Trimming shortened V by 0 bases and J by 7 bases, and 11 bases separated the two germline ends. Germline V gene data show CDR1 as SGHRS and CDR2 as YFSETQ. CDR3 protein: CASSLGESRQPQHF. The CDR3, as DNA: TGCGCCAGCAGCTTGGGGGAAAGCAGGCAGCCCCAGCATTTT.

The V call is TRBV5-5, the J call TRBJ2-7; D tentatively reads TRBD1 or TRBD2 (6 bases each). The CDR3 contains 17 residues. The V end lost 4 bases, the J end lost 7 bases, and 27 bases lay between the germline ends. CDR1 SGHKS and CDR2 YYEKEE come from the germline V gene (reference sequence). CDR3 sequence: CASSNPSTGLVAGEQYF. Written as DNA, the CDR3 is TGTGCCAGCAGCAACCCCTCGACAGGTTTGGTCGCGGGGGAGCAGTACTTC. The whole variable domain, remainder taken from reference TRBV5-5 and TRBJ2-7, is DAGVTQSPTHLIKTRGQQVTLRCSPISGHKSVSWYQQVLGQGPQFIFQYYEKEERGRGNFPDRFSARQFPNYSSELNVNALLLGDSALYLCASSNPSTGLVAGEQYFGPGTRLTVT.

The chain recombines TRBV5-1 with TRBJ1-5; a weak D match, TRBD1 (6 bases). Germline assignment: CDR1 SGHRS and CDR2 YFSETQ. V lost 2 bases and J lost 3, with 12 bases in between. This CDR3 contains 15 residues. Written as DNA, the CDR3 is TGCGCCAGCAGCTTAAGTTCAGGGGCCAATCAGCCCCAGCATTTT. Translated, it gives CASSLSSGANQPQHF.

The CDR3 DNA follows: TGTGCCAGCAGTTTCCAACTACAGTTGAGCTCCTACAATGAGCAGTTCTTC. Amino acid sequence: CASSFQLQLSSYNEQFF. This chain uses TRBV6-5 with TRBJ2-1, with D unclear. V lost 4 bases to trimming and J lost 0 bases, with 16 bases between them. The CDR3 loop spans 17 amino acids. Germline CDR1 is MNHEY and CDR2 is SVGAGI.

This clonotype was observed a few times. J is TRBJ2-7 and V is TRBV4-1; TRBD2 aligns across 12 bases. Germline V CDR1 and CDR2: MGHRA, YSYEKL. The CDR3 is 17 amino acids. V was clipped by 1 base and J by 2 bases; unmatched bases: 6. The CDR3 spells CASSQGLAGVGTYEQYF. The CDR3 DNA follows: TGCGCCAGCAGCCAAGGACTAGCGGGAGTAGGCACCTACGAGCAGTACTTC.

The chain joins TRBV5-1 to TRBJ2-7; 10 nucleotides match TRBD2. V trimming: 8 bases; J trimming: 3 bases; junction bases outside the gene matches: 8. Germline CDR1 SGHRS, CDR2 YFSETQ. The CDR3 is 14 amino acids. CDR3: CASAIAGGFYEQYF. The CDR3, as DNA: TGCGCCAGTGCTATAGCGGGAGGTTTCTACGAGCAGTACTTC.

In its sample, this clonotype was seen a few times. The V call is TRBV5-5, the J call TRBJ2-5; D is possibly TRBD1 or TRBD2 (5 bases each). Per the germline V gene, CDR1 is SGHKS and CDR2 is YYEKEE (reference sequence). Trimming pared 6 bases from V and 1 base from J, leaving 10 bases between. The CDR3 contains 13 residues. The CDR3 reads CASITGAQETQYF. CDR3 DNA sequence: TGTGCCAGCATCACCGGGGCCCAAGAGACCCAGTACTTC.